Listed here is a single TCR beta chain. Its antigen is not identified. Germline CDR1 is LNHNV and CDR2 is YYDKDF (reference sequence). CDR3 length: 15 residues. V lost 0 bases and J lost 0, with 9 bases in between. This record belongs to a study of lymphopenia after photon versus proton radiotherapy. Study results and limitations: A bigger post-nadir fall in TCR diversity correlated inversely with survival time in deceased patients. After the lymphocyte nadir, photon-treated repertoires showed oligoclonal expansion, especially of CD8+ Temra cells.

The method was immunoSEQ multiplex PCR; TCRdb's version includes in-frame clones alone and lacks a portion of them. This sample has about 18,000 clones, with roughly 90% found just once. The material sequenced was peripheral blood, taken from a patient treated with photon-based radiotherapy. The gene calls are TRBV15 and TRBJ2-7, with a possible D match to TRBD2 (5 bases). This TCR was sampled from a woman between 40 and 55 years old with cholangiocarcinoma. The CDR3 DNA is TGTGCCACCAGCAGAGAAGGTGCGGGCTCCTACGAGCAGTACTTC. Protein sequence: CATSREGAGSYEQYF. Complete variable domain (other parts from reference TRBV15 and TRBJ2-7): DAMVIQNPRYQVTQFGKPVTLSCSQTLNHNVMYWYQQKSSQAPKLLFHYYDKDFNNEADTPDNFQSRRPNTSFCFLDIRSPGLGDTAMYLCATSREGAGSYEQYFGPGTRLTVT.